This T cell receptor (beta chain) is drawn from a study of cytomegalovirus exposure and HLA in healthy donors. Notes on the study in general: Some public TCRs appeared in many individuals, while most sequences were rare. A later analysis showed TCR association rates differing by HLA locus, peaking at DRB1 and lowest at HLA-C. Earlier analysis found most TCR beta V segments productive about 90% or about 30% of the time.

Use of 60 Vbeta and 13 Jbeta primers characterized the PCR. The table came from immunoSEQ multiplex PCR; TCRdb's copy has only in-frame clones and leaves some out. There are fewer than 85,000 clones in the sample, with roughly an eighth held by the top ten. For this clone: The antigen is unknown.

All donors participated as healthy donors of bone marrow. This CDR3 is built from 12 residues. In germline, CDR1 is SGHRS, CDR2 YFSETQ. The V gene lost 0 bases and the J gene lost 10 bases, with 10 bases spanning the gap. The chain employs TRBV5-1 and TRBJ1-2, with D possibly being TRBD1 (5 bases). The sequenced sample consisted of PBMCs. This receptor was obtained from a man aged 50-59 years in good health and CMV-seropositive. The CDR3 DNA sequence: TGCGCCAGCAGCTTGGACAGGAGATCCTACACCTTC. Translation: CASSLDRRSYTF.